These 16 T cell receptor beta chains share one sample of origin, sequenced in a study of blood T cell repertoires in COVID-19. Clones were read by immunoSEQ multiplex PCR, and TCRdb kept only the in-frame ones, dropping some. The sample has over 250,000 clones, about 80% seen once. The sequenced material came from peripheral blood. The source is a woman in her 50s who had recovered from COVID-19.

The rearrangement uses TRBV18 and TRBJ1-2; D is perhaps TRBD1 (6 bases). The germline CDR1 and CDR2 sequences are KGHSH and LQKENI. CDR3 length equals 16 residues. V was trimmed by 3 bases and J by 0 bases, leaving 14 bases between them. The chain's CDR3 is CASSPTGQSANYGYTF. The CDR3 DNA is TGTGCCAGCTCACCGACAGGACAGTCCGCTAACTATGGCTACACCTTC.

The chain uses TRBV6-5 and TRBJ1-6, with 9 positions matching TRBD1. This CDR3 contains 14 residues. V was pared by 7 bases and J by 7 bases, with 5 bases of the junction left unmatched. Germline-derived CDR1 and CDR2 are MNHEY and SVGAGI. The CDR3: CASKIGQGNSPLHF. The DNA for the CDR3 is TGTGCCAGCAAAATAGGACAGGGGAATTCACCCCTCCACTTT.

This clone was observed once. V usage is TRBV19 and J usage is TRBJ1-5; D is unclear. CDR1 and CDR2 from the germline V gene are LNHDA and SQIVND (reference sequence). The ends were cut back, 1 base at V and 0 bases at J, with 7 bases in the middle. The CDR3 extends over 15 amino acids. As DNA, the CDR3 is TGTGCCAGTAGTATAGGGCATACTAGCAATCAGCCCCAGCATTTT. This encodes CASSIGHTSNQPQHF.

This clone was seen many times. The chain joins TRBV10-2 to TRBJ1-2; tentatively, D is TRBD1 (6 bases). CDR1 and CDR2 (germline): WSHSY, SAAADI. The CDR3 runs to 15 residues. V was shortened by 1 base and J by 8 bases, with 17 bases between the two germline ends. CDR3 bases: TGCGCCAGCAGTGAGTACGAGGGACATATTCTGGGCTACACCTTC. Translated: CASSEYEGHILGYTF.

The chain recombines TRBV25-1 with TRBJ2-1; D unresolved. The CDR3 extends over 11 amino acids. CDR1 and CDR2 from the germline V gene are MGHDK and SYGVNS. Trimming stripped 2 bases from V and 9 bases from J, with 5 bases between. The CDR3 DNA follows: TGTGCCAGCAGTGAAGGCTTTGAGCAGTTCTTC. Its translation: CASSEGFEQFF.

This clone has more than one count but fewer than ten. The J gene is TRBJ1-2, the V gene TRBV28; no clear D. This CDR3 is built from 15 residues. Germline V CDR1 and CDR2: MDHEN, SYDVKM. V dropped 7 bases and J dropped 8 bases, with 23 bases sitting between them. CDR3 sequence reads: CASNEPGEGRGGYTF. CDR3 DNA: TGTGCCAGCAATGAACCAGGAGAAGGTCGGGGAGGCTACACCTTC.

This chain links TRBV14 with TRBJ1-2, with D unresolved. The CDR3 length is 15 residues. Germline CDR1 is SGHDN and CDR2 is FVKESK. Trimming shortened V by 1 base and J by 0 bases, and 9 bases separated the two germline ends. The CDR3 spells CASSQAEVSNYGYTF. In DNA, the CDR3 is TGTGCCAGCAGCCAAGCCGAGGTGTCTAACTATGGCTACACCTTC. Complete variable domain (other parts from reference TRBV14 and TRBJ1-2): EAGVTQFPSHSVIEKGQTVTLRCDPISGHDNLYWYRRVMGKEIKFLLHFVKESKQDESGMPNNRFLAERTGGTYSTLKVQPAELEDSGVYFCASSQAEVSNYGYTFGSGTRLTVV.

The CDR3 here is CASSFSGLGEQYF. CDR3 DNA: TGTGCCAGCAGTTTCTCAGGGCTGGGCGAGCAGTACTTC. The chain carries TRBV27 and TRBJ2-7, with a weak D call TRBD1 (5 bases). The V end lost 3 bases, the J end lost 6 bases, and 12 bases lay between the germline ends. This CDR3 contains 13 residues. Germline CDR1 is MNHEY and CDR2 is SMNVEV (reference sequence).

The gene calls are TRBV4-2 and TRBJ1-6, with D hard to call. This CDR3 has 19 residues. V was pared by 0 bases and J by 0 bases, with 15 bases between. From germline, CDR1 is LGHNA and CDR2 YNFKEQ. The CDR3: CASSQDSPGRSSYNSPLHF. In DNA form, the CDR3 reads TGTGCCAGCAGCCAAGATTCTCCGGGGAGGAGCTCCTATAATTCACCCCTCCACTTT.

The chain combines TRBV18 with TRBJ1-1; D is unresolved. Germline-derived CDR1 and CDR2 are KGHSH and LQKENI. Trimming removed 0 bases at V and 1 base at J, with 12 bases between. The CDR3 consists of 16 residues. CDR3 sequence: CASSPPTSVPNTEAFF. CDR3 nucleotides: TGTGCCAGCTCACCACCTACGTCGGTCCCGAACACTGAAGCTTTCTTT.

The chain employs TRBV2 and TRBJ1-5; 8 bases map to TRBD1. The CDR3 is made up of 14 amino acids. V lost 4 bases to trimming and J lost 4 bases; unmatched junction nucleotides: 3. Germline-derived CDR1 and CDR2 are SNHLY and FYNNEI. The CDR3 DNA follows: TGTGCCAGCAGTGGACAGGGGAAGAATCAGCCCCAGCATTTT. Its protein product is CASSGQGKNQPQHF. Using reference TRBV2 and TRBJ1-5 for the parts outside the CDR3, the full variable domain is EPEVTQTPSHQVTQMGQEVILRCVPISNHLYFYWYRQILGQKVEFLVSFYNNEISEKSEIFDDQFSVERPDGSNFTLKIRSTKLEDSAMYFCASSGQGKNQPQHFGDGTRLSIL.

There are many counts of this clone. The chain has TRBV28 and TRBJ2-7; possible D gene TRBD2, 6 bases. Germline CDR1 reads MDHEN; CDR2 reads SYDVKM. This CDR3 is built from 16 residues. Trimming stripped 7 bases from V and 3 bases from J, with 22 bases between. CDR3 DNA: TGTGCCAGCATCCCCTCTTCGGCGGGAAGACGCTACGAGCAGTACTTC. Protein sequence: CASIPSSAGRRYEQYF.

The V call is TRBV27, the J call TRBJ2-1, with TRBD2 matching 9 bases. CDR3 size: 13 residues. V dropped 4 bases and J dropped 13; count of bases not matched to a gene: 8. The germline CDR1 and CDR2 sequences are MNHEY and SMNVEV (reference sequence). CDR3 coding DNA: TGTGCCAGCAGTTCGAGATCCGGGACTAGCCAGTTCTTC. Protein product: CASSSRSGTSQFF.

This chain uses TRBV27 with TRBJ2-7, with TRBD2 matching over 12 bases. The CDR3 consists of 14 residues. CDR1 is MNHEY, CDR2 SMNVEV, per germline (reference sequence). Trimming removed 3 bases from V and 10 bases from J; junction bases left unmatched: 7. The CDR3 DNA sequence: TGTGCCAGCAGTTTCGGTCTGACTAGCGGGAGCCAGTACTTC. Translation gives CASSFGLTSGSQYF.

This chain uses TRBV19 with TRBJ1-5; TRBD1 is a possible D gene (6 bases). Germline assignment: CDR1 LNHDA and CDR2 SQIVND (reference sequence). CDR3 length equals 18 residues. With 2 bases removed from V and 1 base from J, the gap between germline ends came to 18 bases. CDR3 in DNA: TGTGCCAGTAGTATAACGCAGGGGATGGTTCTAAGCAATCAGCCCCAGCATTTT. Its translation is CASSITQGMVLSNQPQHF.

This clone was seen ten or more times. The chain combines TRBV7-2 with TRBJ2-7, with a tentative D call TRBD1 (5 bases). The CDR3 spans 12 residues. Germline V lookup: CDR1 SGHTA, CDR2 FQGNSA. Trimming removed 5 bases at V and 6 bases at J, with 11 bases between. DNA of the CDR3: TGTGCCAGCAGCGTCCCAGGGCGCGAGCAGTACTTC. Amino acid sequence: CASSVPGREQYF.